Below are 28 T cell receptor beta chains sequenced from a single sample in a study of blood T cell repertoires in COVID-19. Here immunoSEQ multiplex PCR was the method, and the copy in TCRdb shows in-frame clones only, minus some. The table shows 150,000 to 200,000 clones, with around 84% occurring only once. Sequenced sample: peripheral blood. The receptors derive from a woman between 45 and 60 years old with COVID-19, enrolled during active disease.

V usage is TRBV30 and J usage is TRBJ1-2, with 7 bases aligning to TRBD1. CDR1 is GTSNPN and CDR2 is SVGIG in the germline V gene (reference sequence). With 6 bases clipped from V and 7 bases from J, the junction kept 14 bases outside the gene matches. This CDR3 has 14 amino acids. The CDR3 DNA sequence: TGTGCCTGCCAAAGGAGTCACAGGGGAGGTGGCTACACCTTC. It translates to CACQRSHRGGGYTF.

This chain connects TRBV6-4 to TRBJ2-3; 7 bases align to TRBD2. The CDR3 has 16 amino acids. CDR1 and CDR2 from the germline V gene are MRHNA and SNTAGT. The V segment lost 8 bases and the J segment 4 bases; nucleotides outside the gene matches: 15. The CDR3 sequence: CASSQDPGLGADTQYF. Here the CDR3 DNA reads TGTGCCAGCTCCCAAGACCCCGGACTAGGAGCAGATACGCAGTATTTT.

The CDR3 reads CASSLFRPGQEAFF. The DNA of the CDR3 is TGTGCCAGCAGTTTATTCCGTCCGGGACAGGAAGCTTTCTTT. V and J are TRBV28 and TRBJ1-1, with TRBD1 identical over 7 bases. There are 14 residues in the CDR3. Germline-derived CDR1 and CDR2 are MDHEN and SYDVKM. The V segment lost 1 base and the J segment 8 bases; nucleotides outside the gene matches: 7. Complete variable domain (other parts from reference TRBV28 and TRBJ1-1): DVKVTQSSRYLVKRTGEKVFLECVQDMDHENMFWYRQDPGLGLRLIYFSYDVKMKEKGDIPEGYSVSREKKERFSLILESASTNQTSMYLCASSLFRPGQEAFFGQGTRLTVV.

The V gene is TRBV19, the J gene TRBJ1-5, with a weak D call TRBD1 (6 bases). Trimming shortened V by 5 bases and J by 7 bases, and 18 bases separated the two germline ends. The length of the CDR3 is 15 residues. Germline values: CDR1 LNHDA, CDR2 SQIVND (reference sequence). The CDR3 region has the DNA TGTGCCAGTAGTCTCAGTCCAGGGGATGGGCAGCCCCAGCATTTT. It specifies CASSLSPGDGQPQHF. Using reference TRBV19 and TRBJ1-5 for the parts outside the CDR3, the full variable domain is DGGITQSPKYLFRKEGQNVTLSCEQNLNHDAMYWYRQDPGQGLRLIYYSQIVNDFQKGDIAEGYSVSREKKESFPLTVTSAQKNPTAFYLCASSLSPGDGQPQHFGDGTRLSIL.

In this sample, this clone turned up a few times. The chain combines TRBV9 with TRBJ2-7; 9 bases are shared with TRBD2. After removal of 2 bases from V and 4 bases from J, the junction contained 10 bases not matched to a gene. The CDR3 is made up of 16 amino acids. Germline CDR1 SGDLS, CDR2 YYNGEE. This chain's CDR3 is CASSVPSGGGAYEQYF. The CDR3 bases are TGTGCCAGCAGCGTCCCCTCGGGCGGGGGGGCTTACGAGCAGTACTTC.

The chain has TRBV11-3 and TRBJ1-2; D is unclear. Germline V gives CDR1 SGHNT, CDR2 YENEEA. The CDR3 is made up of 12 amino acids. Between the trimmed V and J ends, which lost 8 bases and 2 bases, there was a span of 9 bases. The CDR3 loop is CASQGANYGYTF. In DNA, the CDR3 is TGTGCCAGCCAAGGAGCGAACTATGGCTACACCTTC.

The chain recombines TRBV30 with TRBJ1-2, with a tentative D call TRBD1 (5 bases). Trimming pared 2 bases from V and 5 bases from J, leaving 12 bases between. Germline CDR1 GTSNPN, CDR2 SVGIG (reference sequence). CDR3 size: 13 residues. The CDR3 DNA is TGTGCCTGGAGTCCAAACCAGGGTTATGGCTACACCTTC. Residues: CAWSPNQGYGYTF.

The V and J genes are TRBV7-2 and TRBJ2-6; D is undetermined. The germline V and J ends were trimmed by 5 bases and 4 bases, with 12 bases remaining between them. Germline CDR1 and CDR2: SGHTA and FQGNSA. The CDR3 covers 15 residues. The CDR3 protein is CASSLQRQGANVLTF. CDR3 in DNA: TGTGCCAGCAGCCTCCAGAGGCAAGGGGCCAACGTCCTGACTTTC.

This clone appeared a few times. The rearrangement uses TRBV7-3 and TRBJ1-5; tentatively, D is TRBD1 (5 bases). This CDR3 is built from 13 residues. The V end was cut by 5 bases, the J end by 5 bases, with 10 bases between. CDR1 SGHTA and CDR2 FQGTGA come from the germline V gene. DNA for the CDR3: TGTGCCAGCAGCGAGGACAATGATCAGCCCCAGCATTTT. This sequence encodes CASSEDNDQPQHF.

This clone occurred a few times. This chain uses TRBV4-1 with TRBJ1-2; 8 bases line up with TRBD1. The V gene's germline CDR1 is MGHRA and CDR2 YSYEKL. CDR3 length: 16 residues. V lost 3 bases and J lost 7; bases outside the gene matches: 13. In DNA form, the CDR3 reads TGCGCCAGCAGCCACGCCGGGACGACAGGGGACCCTGGCTACACCTTC. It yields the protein CASSHAGTTGDPGYTF.

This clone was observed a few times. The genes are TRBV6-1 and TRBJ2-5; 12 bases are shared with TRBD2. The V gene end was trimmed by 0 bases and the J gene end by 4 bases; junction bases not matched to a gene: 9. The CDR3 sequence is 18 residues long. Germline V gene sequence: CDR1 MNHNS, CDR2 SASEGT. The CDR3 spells CASSEAFSSGGARETQYF. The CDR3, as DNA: TGTGCCAGCAGTGAAGCCTTTTCTAGCGGGGGGGCCCGAGAGACCCAGTACTTC.

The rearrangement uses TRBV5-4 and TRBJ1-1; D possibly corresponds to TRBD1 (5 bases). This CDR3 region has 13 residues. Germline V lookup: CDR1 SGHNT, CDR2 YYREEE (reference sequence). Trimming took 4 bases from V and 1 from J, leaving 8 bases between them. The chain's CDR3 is CASSLDTNTEAFF. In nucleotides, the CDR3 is TGTGCCAGCAGCCTGGACACGAACACTGAAGCTTTCTTT.

The CDR3 region has the DNA TGCGCCAGCAGCTTCACAGGGGGCGGGAACACCGGGGAGCTGTTTTTT. This translates into CASSFTGGGNTGELFF. The J gene is TRBJ2-2, the V gene TRBV5-1; 9 positions match TRBD1. This CDR3 is 16 amino acids long. Germline loops: CDR1 SGHRS, CDR2 YFSETQ. V was pared by 2 bases and J by 1 base, with 3 bases of the junction left unmatched.

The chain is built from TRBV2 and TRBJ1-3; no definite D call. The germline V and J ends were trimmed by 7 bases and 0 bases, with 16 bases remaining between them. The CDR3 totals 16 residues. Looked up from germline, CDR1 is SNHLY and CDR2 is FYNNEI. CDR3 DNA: TGTGCCAGCAATGTTGAGACATTCAGCTCTGGAAACACCATATATTTT. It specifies CASNVETFSSGNTIYF.

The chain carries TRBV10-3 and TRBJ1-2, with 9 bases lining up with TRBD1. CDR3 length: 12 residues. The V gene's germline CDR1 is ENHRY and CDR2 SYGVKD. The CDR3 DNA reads TGTGTCACATCTTGGGACAGGGACGGCTACACCTTC. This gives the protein CVTSWDRDGYTF.

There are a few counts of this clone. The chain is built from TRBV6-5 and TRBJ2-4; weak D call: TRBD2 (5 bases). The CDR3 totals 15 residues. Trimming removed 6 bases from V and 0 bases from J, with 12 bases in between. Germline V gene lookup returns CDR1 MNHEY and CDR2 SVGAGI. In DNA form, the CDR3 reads TGTGCCAGCAGGGGAGACTATTTAGCCAAAAACATTCAGTACTTC. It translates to CASRGDYLAKNIQYF.

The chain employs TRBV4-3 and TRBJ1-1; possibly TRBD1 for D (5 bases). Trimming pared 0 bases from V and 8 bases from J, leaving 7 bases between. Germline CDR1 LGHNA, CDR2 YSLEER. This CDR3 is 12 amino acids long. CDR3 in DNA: TGCGCCAGCAGCCAAGATCCAGGGGAAGCTTTCTTT. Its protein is CASSQDPGEAFF.

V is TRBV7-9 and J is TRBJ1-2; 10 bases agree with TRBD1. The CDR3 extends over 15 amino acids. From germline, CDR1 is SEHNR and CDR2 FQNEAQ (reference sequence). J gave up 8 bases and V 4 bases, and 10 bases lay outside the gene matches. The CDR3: CASSSTPGTGVGYTF. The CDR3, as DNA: TGTGCCAGCAGCTCTACCCCAGGGACAGGGGTGGGCTACACCTTC.

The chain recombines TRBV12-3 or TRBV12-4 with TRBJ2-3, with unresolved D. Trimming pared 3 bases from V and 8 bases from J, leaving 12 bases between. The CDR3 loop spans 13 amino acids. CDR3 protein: CASSLAGPRTQYF. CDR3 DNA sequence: TGTGCCAGCAGTTTGGCTGGTCCCCGTACGCAGTATTTT.

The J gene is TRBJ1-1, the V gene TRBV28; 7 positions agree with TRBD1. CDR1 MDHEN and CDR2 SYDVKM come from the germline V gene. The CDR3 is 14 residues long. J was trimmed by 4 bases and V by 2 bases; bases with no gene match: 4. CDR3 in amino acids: CASSLTGEVTEAFF. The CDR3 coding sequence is TGTGCCAGCAGTTTAACAGGGGAGGTCACTGAAGCTTTCTTT. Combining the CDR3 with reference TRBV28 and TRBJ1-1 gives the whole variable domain DVKVTQSSRYLVKRTGEKVFLECVQDMDHENMFWYRQDPGLGLRLIYFSYDVKMKEKGDIPEGYSVSREKKERFSLILESASTNQTSMYLCASSLTGEVTEAFFGQGTRLTVV.

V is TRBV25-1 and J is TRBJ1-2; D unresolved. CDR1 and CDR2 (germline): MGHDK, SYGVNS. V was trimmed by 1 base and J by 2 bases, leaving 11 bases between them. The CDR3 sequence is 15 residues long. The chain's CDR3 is CASSESTVLNYGYTF. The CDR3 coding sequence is TGTGCCAGCAGTGAATCTACGGTTCTAAACTATGGCTACACCTTC.

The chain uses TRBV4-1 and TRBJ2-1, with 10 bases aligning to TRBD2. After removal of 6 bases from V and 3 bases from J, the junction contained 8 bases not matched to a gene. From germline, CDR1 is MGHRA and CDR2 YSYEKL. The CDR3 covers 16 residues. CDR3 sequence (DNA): TGCGCCAGCAGTCCCACTAGCGGGACTAACTACAATGAGCAGTTCTTC. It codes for CASSPTSGTNYNEQFF.

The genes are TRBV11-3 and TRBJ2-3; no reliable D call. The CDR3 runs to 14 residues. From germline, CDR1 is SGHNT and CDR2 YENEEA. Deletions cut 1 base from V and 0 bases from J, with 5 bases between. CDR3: CASSLVASTDTQYF. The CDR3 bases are TGTGCCAGCAGCTTAGTGGCTAGCACAGATACGCAGTATTTT. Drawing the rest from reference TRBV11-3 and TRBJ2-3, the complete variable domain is EAGVVQSPRYKIIEKKQPVAFWCNPISGHNTLYWYLQNLGQGPELLIRYENEEAVDDSQLPKDRFSAERLKGVDSTLKIQPAELGDSAVYLCASSLVASTDTQYFGPGTRLTVL.

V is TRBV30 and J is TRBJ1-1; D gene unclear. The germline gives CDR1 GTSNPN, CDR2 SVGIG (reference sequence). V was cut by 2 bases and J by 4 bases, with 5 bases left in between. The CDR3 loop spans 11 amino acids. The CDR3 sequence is CAWSPGTEAFF. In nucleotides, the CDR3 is TGTGCCTGGAGTCCAGGCACTGAAGCTTTCTTT.

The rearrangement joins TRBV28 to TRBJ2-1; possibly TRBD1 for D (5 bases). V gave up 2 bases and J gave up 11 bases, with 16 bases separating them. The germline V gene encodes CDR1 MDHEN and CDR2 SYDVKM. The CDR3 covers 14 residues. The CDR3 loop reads CASSLKDTVWKQFF. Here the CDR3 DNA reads TGTGCCAGCAGTTTAAAGGACACGGTCTGGAAGCAGTTCTTC.

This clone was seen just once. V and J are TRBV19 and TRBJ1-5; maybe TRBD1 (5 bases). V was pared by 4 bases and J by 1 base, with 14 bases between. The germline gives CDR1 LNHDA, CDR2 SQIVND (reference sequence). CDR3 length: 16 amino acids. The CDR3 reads CASSTFAGGSNQPQHF. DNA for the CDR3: TGTGCCAGTAGTACCTTCGCGGGGGGAAGCAATCAGCCCCAGCATTTT. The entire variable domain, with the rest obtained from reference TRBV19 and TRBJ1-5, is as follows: DGGITQSPKYLFRKEGQNVTLSCEQNLNHDAMYWYRQDPGQGLRLIYYSQIVNDFQKGDIAEGYSVSREKKESFPLTVTSAQKNPTAFYLCASSTFAGGSNQPQHFGDGTRLSIL.

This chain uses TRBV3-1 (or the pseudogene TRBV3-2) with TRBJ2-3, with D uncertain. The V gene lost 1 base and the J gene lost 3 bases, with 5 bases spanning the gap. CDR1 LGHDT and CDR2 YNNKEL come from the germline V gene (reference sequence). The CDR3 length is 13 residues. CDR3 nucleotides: TGTGCCAGCAGCCAAGCGCGGACAGATACGCAGTATTTT. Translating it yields CASSQARTDTQYF.

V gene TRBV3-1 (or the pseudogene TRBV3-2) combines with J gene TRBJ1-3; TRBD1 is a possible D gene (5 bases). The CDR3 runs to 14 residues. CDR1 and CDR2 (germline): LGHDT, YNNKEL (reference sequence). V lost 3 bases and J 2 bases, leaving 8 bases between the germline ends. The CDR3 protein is CASSQGGTGNTIYF. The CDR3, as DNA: TGTGCCAGCAGCCAGGGGGGTACTGGAAACACCATATATTTT.